Each of the 3 T cell receptor beta chains below was sequenced from the same sample in a study of OX40 agonist ivuxolimab in advanced cancers. Method: immunoSEQ multiplex PCR; TCRdb's copy keeps in-frame clones and lacks some. Here the sample spans about 31,000 clones, 86% being singletons. Sequencing was performed on CD4+ or CD8+ T cells sorted from blood, taken in a trial of the OX40 agonist ivuxolimab. These TCRs come from an adult with an advanced solid tumor such as melanoma, head and neck, liver or kidney cancer.

This chain uses TRBV6-4 with TRBJ1-2; 9 bases agree with TRBD1. Losses at the gene ends were 7 bases for V and 8 bases for J; bases not matched to a gene: 14. The CDR3 is 15 amino acids. Germline CDR1 and CDR2: MRHNA and SNTAGT. CDR3 coding DNA: TGTGCCAGCAACTCAGGGTGGGGACAGGGAGAAGGCTACACCTTC. The encoded protein is CASNSGWGQGEGYTF.

This chain links TRBV6-5 with TRBJ2-7; D is possibly TRBD2 (6 bases). Germline V lookup: CDR1 MNHEY, CDR2 SVGAGI. This CDR3 region has 15 residues. V was cut by 10 bases and J by 1 base, with 20 bases left in between. The CDR3 loop is CATQASVSGSYEQYF. The CDR3 nucleotides read TGTGCCACCCAGGCTAGCGTCAGCGGGTCCTACGAGCAGTACTTC.

The chain uses TRBV5-1 and TRBJ2-1; D perhaps matches TRBD1 (6 bases). The CDR3 totals 11 residues. Germline loops: CDR1 SGHRS, CDR2 YFSETQ. The ends were cut back, 2 bases at V and 11 bases at J, with 8 bases in the middle. Written as DNA, the CDR3 is TGCGCCAGCAGCTTACAGGGTCAGCAGTTCTTC. Its protein is CASSLQGQQFF.